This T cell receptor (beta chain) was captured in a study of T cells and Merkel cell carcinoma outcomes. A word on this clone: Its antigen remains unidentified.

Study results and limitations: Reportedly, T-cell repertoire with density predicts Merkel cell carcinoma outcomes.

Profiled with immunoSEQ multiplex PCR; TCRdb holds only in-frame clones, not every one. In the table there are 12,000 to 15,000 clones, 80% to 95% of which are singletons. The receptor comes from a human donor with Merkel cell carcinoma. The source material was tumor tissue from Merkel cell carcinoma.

In DNA, the CDR3 is TGTGCCAGCAGTCAGACAGGGGGCAACACCGGGGAGCTGTTTTTT. Protein: CASSQTGGNTGELFF. V and J are TRBV6-6 and TRBJ2-2, with 10 bases matching TRBD1. Germline V gene sequence: CDR1 MNHNY, CDR2 SVGAGI (reference sequence). With 5 bases clipped from V and 2 bases from J, the junction kept 2 bases outside the gene matches. The CDR3 has 15 residues.